These 15 T cell receptor beta chains were sequenced from one sample in a study of human T cells and chemical hapten exposure. TCRdb reprocessed the RACE reads via MiXCR and lists one record per CDR3 protein. The table has 300,000 to 350,000 distinct CDR3 sequences, about 7% seen once. Time point given: patch test 1, 2 weeks after DPC sensitization. The treatment was: therapeutic diphenylcyclopropenone sensitization with weekly scalp DPC. This sample comprised whole blood, obtained in connection with sensitization to the hapten diphenylcyclopropenone (DPC). Receptors were obtained from a woman between 18 and 29 years old with alopecia areata. Some clones in this sample may be carry-over from other donors' samples.

The chain couples TRBV7-8 to TRBJ2-3; 14 bases match TRBD2. This CDR3 contains 17 residues. The V and J ends lost 4 bases and 6 bases, in that order; junction bases with no gene match: 9. Germline CDR1 reads SGHVS; CDR2 reads FQNEAQ. The chain's CDR3 is CASSSPRLAGGSDTQYF. In DNA form, the CDR3 reads TGTGCCAGCAGCTCACCCCGACTAGCGGGAGGGTCGGATACGCAGTATTTT.

This clonotype was recorded a few times. The chain combines TRBV9 with TRBJ1-6; 9 bases fit TRBD1. Germline CDR1 SGDLS, CDR2 YYNGEE. The CDR3 extends over 13 amino acids. V dropped 8 bases and J dropped 9; count of bases not matched to a gene: 6. The CDR3 sequence: CASSTGGGSPLHF. CDR3 bases: TGTGCCAGTTCGACAGGGGGTGGTTCACCCCTCCACTTT.

V is TRBV9 and J is TRBJ1-1; TRBD1 is a possible D gene (5 bases). V was cut by 7 bases and J by 0 bases, with 16 bases left in between. This CDR3 spans 15 amino acids. Germline CDR1 and CDR2: SGDLS and YYNGEE. The CDR3 bases are TGTGCCAGCCGCGCGCAGGGATCTATGAACACTGAAGCTTTCTTT. It specifies CASRAQGSMNTEAFF.

V is TRBV12-3 or TRBV12-4 and J is TRBJ1-2; D may be TRBD1 (6 bases). V was pared by 0 bases and J by 7 bases, with 15 bases between. CDR3 length equals 15 residues. This CDR3 is CASSLAGGSEGGYTF. The CDR3 DNA follows: TGTGCCAGCAGTTTAGCGGGGGGCTCCGAGGGTGGCTACACCTTC.

This clonotype appeared many times. The chain joins TRBV6-2 or TRBV6-3 to TRBJ2-1; possibly TRBD1 for D (6 bases). Trimming shortened V by 0 bases and J by 3 bases, and 15 bases separated the two germline ends. Germline CDR1 reads MNHEY; CDR2 reads SVGEGT. This CDR3 region has 17 residues. The DNA for the CDR3 is TGTGCCAGCAGTTACTCGGGAGTAGGGGGAGACTACAATGAGCAGTTCTTC. Residues: CASSYSGVGGDYNEQFF.

This clonotype was seen more than once but under ten times. The chain has TRBV12-3 or TRBV12-4 and TRBJ1-1, with 8 nucleotides matching TRBD1. J lost 5 bases, V lost 5 bases, and 13 bases had no gene match. The CDR3 is 16 amino acids. The CDR3 region is CASSPTLGQGGTEAFF. The DNA for the CDR3 is TGTGCCAGCAGTCCCACCCTCGGACAGGGCGGAACTGAAGCTTTCTTT.

V is TRBV29-1 and J is TRBJ1-2; TRBD1 is a possible D gene (6 bases). CDR3 length equals 15 residues. CDR1 SQVTM and CDR2 ANQGSEA come from the germline V gene. The ends were cut back, 3 bases at V and 4 bases at J, with 18 bases in the middle. CDR3 sequence (DNA): TGCAGCGTTGATGAGTCAGGGCGGGACACCTATGGCTACACCTTC. Translating it yields CSVDESGRDTYGYTF.

The table lists this clonotype with many counts. The chain employs TRBV25-1 and TRBJ2-7, with 9 nucleotides matching TRBD1. Trimming at V came to 6 bases and at J to 4 bases, leaving 4 bases not matched to a gene. The V gene's germline CDR1 is MGHDK and CDR2 SYGVNS. The CDR3 loop spans 13 amino acids. The CDR3 nucleotides read TGTGCCAGCAGCGTAGGGACAGGGTACGAGCAGTACTTC. Translated, it gives CASSVGTGYEQYF.

The gene calls are TRBV29-1 and TRBJ2-3; D gene uncertain. CDR3 length equals 14 residues. The V gene lost 4 bases and the J gene lost 3 bases, with 14 bases spanning the gap. Looked up from germline, CDR1 is SQVTM and CDR2 is ANQGSEA. DNA of the CDR3: TGCAGCGTTGGGCGGACGACCCAAACAGATACGCAGTATTTT. It specifies CSVGRTTQTDTQYF.

This clonotype was seen a handful of times. The chain links TRBV29-1 to TRBJ1-1; 7 bases agree with TRBD1. V trimming: 4 bases; J trimming: 3 bases; junction bases outside the gene matches: 2. CDR1 and CDR2 from the germline V gene are SQVTM and ANQGSEA. The CDR3 length is 12 residues. The chain's CDR3 is CSVAGTDTEAFF. For the CDR3, the DNA is TGCAGCGTTGCCGGGACAGACACTGAAGCTTTCTTT. Full variable domain (remainder filled in from reference TRBV29-1 and TRBJ1-1): SAVISQKPSRDICQRGTSLTIQCQVDSQVTMMFWYRQQPGQSLTLIATANQGSEATYESGFVIDKFPISRPNLTFSTLTVSNMSPEDSSIYLCSVAGTDTEAFFGQGTRLTVV.

The V gene is TRBV18, the J gene TRBJ2-3, with TRBD2 matching over 8 bases. V lost 1 base, J lost 2 bases, and 17 bases stayed unmatched. Germline V gene data show CDR1 as KGHSH and CDR2 as LQKENI. The CDR3 sequence is 20 residues long. For the CDR3, the DNA is TGTGCCAGCTCACCACTCGGGCATGGACGGGGGGGCCTGCCCACAGATACGCAGTATTTT. It is translated as CASSPLGHGRGGLPTDTQYF.

Comment on this clonotype: Being one base from a much bigger clone, this may be a read error. The J gene is TRBJ2-7, the V gene TRBV3-1; possibly TRBD2 for D (5 bases). The V gene lost 4 bases and the J gene lost 6 bases, with 22 bases spanning the gap. CDR1 LGHDT and CDR2 YNNKEL come from the germline V gene (reference sequence). The CDR3 covers 16 residues. CDR3 sequence: CASSLTRPRGPLEQYF. As DNA, the CDR3 is TGTGCCAGCAGCCTTACCCGGCCAAGAGGGCCCCTCGAGCAGTACTTC.

This clonotype was observed many times. The gene calls are TRBV6-5 and TRBJ2-1; 9 positions agree with TRBD2. J was trimmed by 8 bases and V by 4 bases; bases with no gene match: 9. Germline loops: CDR1 MNHEY, CDR2 SVGAGI. The CDR3 covers 15 residues. CDR3 amino acids: CASSSTSGGSDEQFF. The CDR3 DNA reads TGTGCCAGCAGTTCGACCAGCGGGGGGAGCGATGAGCAGTTCTTC.

This clonotype has only a few counts. V gene TRBV6-5 combines with J gene TRBJ1-3; no definite D call. V was clipped by 7 bases and J by 4 bases, with 11 bases between them. Germline assignment: CDR1 MNHEY and CDR2 SVGAGI. This CDR3 spans 13 amino acids. The CDR3 protein is CASTRAEGNTIYF. In DNA form, the CDR3 reads TGTGCCAGCACAAGGGCTGAAGGAAACACCATATATTTT.

This clonotype was seen at least ten times. The chain links TRBV3-1 to TRBJ2-4, with D unresolved. Trimming pared 0 bases from V and 0 bases from J, leaving 15 bases between. This CDR3 spans 18 amino acids. Germline V gene sequence: CDR1 LGHDT, CDR2 YNNKEL (reference sequence). This CDR3 reads CASSQDRFETIAKNIQYF. The CDR3 nucleotides read TGTGCCAGCAGCCAAGATAGGTTCGAGACAATAGCCAAAAACATTCAGTACTTC.